The 10 T cell receptor beta chains given below trace back to one sample, sequenced in a study of OX40 agonist ivuxolimab in advanced cancers. TCRdb's table, derived via immunoSEQ multiplex PCR, lists solely in-frame clones and lacks some. The table shows fewer than 45,000 clones, with around 83% occurring only once. The sample consisted of CD4+ or CD8+ T cells sorted from blood, taken in a trial of the OX40 agonist ivuxolimab. The receptors derive from an adult with an advanced solid tumor such as melanoma, head and neck, liver or kidney cancer.

This clone is labeled large. The gene calls are TRBV27 and TRBJ2-1; either TRBD1 or TRBD2 may fit D (5 bases each). The CDR3 runs 12 residues. From germline, CDR1 is MNHEY and CDR2 SMNVEV (reference sequence). V lost 3 bases, J lost 7 bases, and 7 bases lay in between. CDR3 in amino acids: CASSLGENEQFF. The DNA of the CDR3 is TGTGCCAGCAGTTTGGGGGAGAATGAGCAGTTCTTC.

This chain links TRBV7-3 with TRBJ2-7; D unresolved. CDR1 is SGHTA, CDR2 FQGTGA, per germline. The CDR3 is made up of 13 amino acids. Trimming took 2 bases from V and 9 from J, leaving 14 bases between them. In nucleotides, the CDR3 is TGTGCCAGCAGCTTATTTTGGAATGATCGGCAGTACTTC. Translation gives CASSLFWNDRQYF.

The J gene is TRBJ2-4, the V gene TRBV4-1, with D perhaps matching TRBD2 (6 bases). This CDR3 is 15 amino acids long. CDR1 and CDR2 (germline): MGHRA, YSYEKL. The ends were cut back, 1 base at V and 5 bases at J, with 12 bases in the middle. The CDR3 coding sequence is TGCGCCAGCAGCCAAGTAGCAGGCGGGGAAAACATTCAGTACTTC. This gives the protein CASSQVAGGENIQYF.

CDR3 protein: CASSPGNLEAFF. DNA for the CDR3: TGTGCCAGCTCACCCGGCAACCTCGAAGCTTTCTTT. The genes are TRBV18 and TRBJ1-1; D gene uncertain. Germline-derived CDR1 and CDR2 are KGHSH and LQKENI. V lost 3 bases, J lost 8 bases, and 10 bases lay in between. The CDR3 runs to 12 residues.

The chain is built from TRBV7-9 and TRBJ2-1; TRBD2 aligns across 11 bases. Losses at the gene ends were 4 bases for V and 6 bases for J; bases not matched to a gene: 2. Germline lookup yields CDR1 SEHNR and CDR2 FQNEAQ (reference sequence). This CDR3 has 14 residues. DNA of the CDR3: TGTGCCAGCAGCTCCGGGACTAGCGGCAATGAGCAGTTCTTC. This codes for CASSSGTSGNEQFF.

This chain links TRBV15 with TRBJ1-6; a weak D match, TRBD1 (5 bases). This CDR3 has 16 residues. The germline CDR1 and CDR2 sequences are LNHNV and YYDKDF (reference sequence). V shed 1 base and J shed 8 bases, with 15 bases lying between them. Here the CDR3 DNA reads TGTGCCACCAGCAGAGGGGGCCGCTGGAGGGATTCACCCCTCCACTTT. Its protein is CATSRGGRWRDSPLHF.

The table lists this clone with a count of one. The chain joins TRBV11-1 to TRBJ2-5; 13 bases match TRBD2. The V and J ends lost 5 bases and 2 bases, in that order; junction bases with no gene match: 5. CDR3 length: 16 amino acids. Germline loops: CDR1 SGHAT, CDR2 FQDESV (reference sequence). The CDR3 reads CASSVTSGGVQETQYF. CDR3 nucleotides: TGTGCCAGCAGCGTAACTAGCGGGGGGGTTCAAGAGACCCAGTACTTC.

The V gene is TRBV12-5, the J gene TRBJ1-1; D unresolved. Germline CDR1 is LGHNT and CDR2 is FRNRAP. Deletions cut 0 bases from V and 11 bases from J, with 7 bases between. CDR3 length: 11 amino acids. The CDR3 DNA reads TGTGCTAGTGGTTTGGTCCCGTGGGCTTTCTTT. Its translation is CASGLVPWAFF.

The chain joins TRBV30 to TRBJ1-1, with D perhaps matching TRBD1 (5 bases). Trimming pared 1 base from V and 3 bases from J, leaving 9 bases between. This CDR3 is 13 amino acids long. The germline CDR1 and CDR2 sequences are GTSNPN and SVGIG (reference sequence). The CDR3 loop reads CAWSEPGYTEAFF. Written as DNA, the CDR3 is TGTGCCTGGAGTGAGCCAGGGTACACTGAAGCTTTCTTT.

The rearrangement uses TRBV7-2 and TRBJ2-1; the D is unclear. V was shortened by 5 bases and J by 7 bases, with 15 bases between the two germline ends. The CDR3 runs to 14 residues. CDR1 is SGHTA and CDR2 is FQGNSA in the germline V gene. The CDR3 DNA follows: TGTGCCAGCAGCGACTGGAGCTGGGGAAATGAGCAGTTCTTC. Translating it yields CASSDWSWGNEQFF. Complete variable domain (other parts from reference TRBV7-2 and TRBJ2-1): GAGVSQSPSNKVTEKGKDVELRCDPISGHTALYWYRQSLGQGLEFLIYFQGNSAPDKSGLPSDRFSAERTGGSVSTLTIQRTQQEDSAVYLCASSDWSWGNEQFFGPGTRLTVL.